The sequence of this TCR beta chain was determined in a study of regulatory dendritic cells for organ transplantation. Study-wide results and limits: Mature dendritic cells appeared to drive more memory CD8+ clonal expansion than regulatory ones. Resting memory CD8+ T cells held the most alloreactive clonotypes. Naive CD4+ and CD8+ repertoires were highly diverse; memory CD8+ was most oligoclonal.

On this clone: Its target is unknown.

Generated by immunoSEQ multiplex PCR, the TCRdb table keeps only in-frame clones and is missing some. The table has about 21,000 clones, 70% to 90% seen once. Sorted subsets were CFSE-labeled and cultured less than 6 days with allogeneic dendritic cells. Naive CD45RA+ and memory CD45RO+ CD4+ or CD8+ T cells were FACS-sorted. Germline CDR1 reads MDHEN; CDR2 reads SYDVKM. Between the trimmed V and J ends, which lost 3 bases and 3 bases, there was a span of 11 bases. This CDR3 comprises 14 residues. The source material was naive CD4+ T cells from blood cultured with regulatory dendritic cells. Subset: CD45RA+ naive T cells. V is TRBV28 and J is TRBJ2-5, with TRBD2 as a possible D gene (5 bases). This clonotype was sampled from a human donor in good health. The CDR3, as DNA: TGTGCCAGCAGTTTCCCCCTAGCAGAAGAGACCCAGTACTTC. It codes for CASSFPLAEETQYF.